This section outlines one T cell receptor beta chain sequence together with its context. It lacks a known antigen. No base quality information exists; no much larger clone differs at one position. TCR CDR3 regions were amplified from genomic DNA by multiplex PCR using the deep immunoSEQ assay. For each cell subset, the extracted genomic DNA was distributed evenly across all wells of several immunoSEQ 96-well plates, and each plate served as one replicate. For sorted subsets, 200 to 250 ng genomic DNA, equal to 25,000 to 35,000 T cell genomes, was loaded into each replicate PCR. Purified libraries were quantified with a Qubit 3.0 fluorometer, sized on a Bioanalyzer 2100, and re-quantified with the KAPA Library Quantification kit. Every immunoSEQ 96-well plate was sequenced on a separate single-read 150-cycle Illumina NextSeq 550 flow cell. From the authors' description of their analysis: Because only junctional sequences without quality scores were contained in the immunoSEQ output, filtering matching that applied to full-length reads could not be performed. Sequences were annotated with PyIR, a Python wrapper for IgBLAST v1.9, using IMGT germline references to assign V/J genes and CDR3. Reads were filtered out if the reads had weak V/J assignments (E-value above 1e-6), no CDR3, stop codons, out-of-frame junctions, or ambiguous translated residues. V3J clonotypes were defined by identical inferred V gene, J gene, and CDR3 amino acid sequence. The percentage overlap between two repertoires was calculated by dividing the number of shared unique clonotypes by the size of the smaller repertoire. RTK rarefaction, the Chao1 estimator, and Recon v2.1 estimates of unobserved clonotypes were used to assess repertoire richness. OLGA was used to compute generation probabilities for all TCRbeta clonotypes that the gDNA method yielded from four donors. Sourced from immuneACCESS, this table was stored by TCRdb with only in-frame sequences that have V and J called. A share of the clones is absent; for the studies checked, an unresolved V gene accounts for under half, and the remainder has no known explanation. The V and J calls and clone size are taken from that table; D and trimming were inferred from the DNA. This sample is represented by just over 2,000,000 clones; 95% of them were singletons. The top ten clones comprise more than 0.1% of the sample.

The source of the sample is a study of shared clonotypes between healthy human individuals (dated by TCRdb to about 2020). Turning to the overall study: A couple of women and three men aged 18 to 49 years were included in the cohort. For each donor, CD4 naive and CD4 memory were each run on three plates, CD8 naive on two plates, and CD8 memory on one plate. The study deeply sequenced blood TCR repertoires of about 5 healthy adults to estimate repertoire size and the extent of clonotype sharing between individuals. Libraries were prepared and TCR repertoires were sequenced by different laboratories using diverse techniques, in order to increase sequencing depth and limit assay-specific biases. Between about 0.94 and 8.9 billion PBMCs per donor were obtained by leukapheresis. Study-wide conclusions, independent of this receptor: Rarefaction of sorted-subset datasets indicated incomplete sequencing despite the large sequencing depth. Based on pairwise subsampling, the degree of clonotype sharing among donors was expected to be affected by sequencing depth. Estimated clonotype richness was generally larger for naive than for memory subsets. About 5% of naive CD4, approximately 3.7% of naive CD8, 2% to 2.5% of memory CD4, and less than 0.45% of memory CD8 clonotypes were shared across a handful of donors. Sampling was limited to blood, and TCR repertoires in tissue likely differ from TCR repertoires in blood. Compared with non-shared clonotypes, clonotypes shared by all four sorted-subset donors had higher generation probabilities. Because the study included only a small number of donors, the genetic and exposure-history diversity represented was limited.

The CDR3 measures 15 amino acids from cysteine to phenylalanine. The entry retains the CDR3 DNA only, 45 bases that are in frame from base 1. V has 6 bases trimmed and J has 6 bases trimmed; junction bases matching no gene number 7. The CDR1 and CDR2 encoded by the germline V gene are SGHRS and YFSETQ. Healthy HIV-negative adults with no recently reported acute infections or vaccinations were included as donors. All donors were Caucasian adults living in Nashville, Tennessee, USA. CD4+ T cells were enriched by magnetic negative selection, after which naive cells were positively selected on CD45RA and the negative fraction was taken as the memory subset. Blood was obtained by leukapheresis, after which PBMCs were separated by Ficoll-Histopaque density gradient centrifugation and cryopreserved in liquid nitrogen vapor phase. Analytical flow cytometry was used to check the purity and quantity of each magnetically sorted T cell population. Each sorted fraction had its genomic DNA isolated and then quantified by UV absorbance on a Nanodrop 2000c.

The source material was naive CD4+ T cells sorted from blood. Sample cell subset or site, as interpreted from the label and publication: CD45RA+ positively selected. In this chain, TRBV5-1 is recombined with TRBJ2-1; 12 junctional bases match TRBD2. The sequence came from a man younger than 30 in good health. The DNA sequence follows: TGCGCCAGCAACCAACTAGCGGGGGGCACCAATGAGCAGTTCTTC. Translated, it gives CASNQLAGGTNEQFF.